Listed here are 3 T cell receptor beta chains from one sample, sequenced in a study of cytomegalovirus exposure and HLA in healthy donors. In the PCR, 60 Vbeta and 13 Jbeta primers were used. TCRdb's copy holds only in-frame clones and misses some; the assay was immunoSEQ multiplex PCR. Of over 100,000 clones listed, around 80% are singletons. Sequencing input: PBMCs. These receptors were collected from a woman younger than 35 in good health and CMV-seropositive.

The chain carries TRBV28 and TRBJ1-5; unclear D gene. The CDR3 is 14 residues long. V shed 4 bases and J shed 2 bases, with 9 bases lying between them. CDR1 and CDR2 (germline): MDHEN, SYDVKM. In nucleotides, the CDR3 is TGTGCCAGCAGTTCGAGCGTAGGCAATCAGCCCCAGCATTTT. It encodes CASSSSVGNQPQHF. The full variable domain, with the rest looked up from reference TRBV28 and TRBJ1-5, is DVKVTQSSRYLVKRTGEKVFLECVQDMDHENMFWYRQDPGLGLRLIYFSYDVKMKEKGDIPEGYSVSREKKERFSLILESASTNQTSMYLCASSSSVGNQPQHFGDGTRLSIL.

CDR3 sequence (DNA): TGTGCCAGCAGTGACAGGACTCATGGGTGGAACACTGAAGCTTTCTTT. Amino acid sequence: CASSDRTHGWNTEAFF. The chain joins TRBV6-1 to TRBJ1-1, with D hard to call. Germline CDR1 MNHNS, CDR2 SASEGT. With 3 bases removed from V and 1 base from J, the gap between germline ends came to 15 bases. The CDR3 totals 16 residues.

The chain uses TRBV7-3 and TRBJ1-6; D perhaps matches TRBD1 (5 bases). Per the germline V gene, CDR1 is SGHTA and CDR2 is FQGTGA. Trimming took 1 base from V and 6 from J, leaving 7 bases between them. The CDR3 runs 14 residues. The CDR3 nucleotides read TGTGCCAGCAGCTTAAGGGGCATTAATTCACCCCTCCACTTT. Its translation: CASSLRGINSPLHF.